A single sample is the source of the 27 T cell receptor beta chains below, sequenced in a study of blood T cell repertoires in COVID-19. The table came from immunoSEQ multiplex PCR; TCRdb's copy has only in-frame clones and leaves some out. This repertoire shows fewer than 55,000 clones, 84% found once; its top ten account for around 1.4%. Input material: peripheral blood. The receptors originated from a man in his fifties or sixties with acute or convalescent COVID-19.

The rearrangement joins TRBV3-1 (or the pseudogene TRBV3-2) to TRBJ2-3, with D perhaps TRBD1 (7 bases). Trimming cost V 5 bases and J 0 bases, with 21 bases left between them. The length of the CDR3 is 18 residues. The germline V gene has CDR1 LGHDT and CDR2 YNNKEL (reference sequence). The CDR3 protein is CASSSNRGWGGSTDTQYF. CDR3 nucleotides: TGTGCCAGCAGCTCCAACAGGGGCTGGGGAGGAAGCACAGATACGCAGTATTTT.

The chain combines TRBV18 with TRBJ2-5; perhaps TRBD2 as D (6 bases). The CDR3 length is 16 residues. The ends were cut back, 5 bases at V and 4 bases at J, with 20 bases in the middle. In germline, CDR1 is KGHSH, CDR2 LQKENI. DNA of the CDR3: TGTGCCAGCTCATGGAGGCTAGCCGACGGGGGAGAGACCCAGTACTTC. Translating it yields CASSWRLADGGETQYF.

The gene calls are TRBV7-9 and TRBJ1-2, with a tentative D call TRBD1 (6 bases). V lost 1 base and J 4 bases, leaving 10 bases between the germline ends. Germline V gives CDR1 SEHNR, CDR2 FQNEAQ (reference sequence). CDR3 length: 14 residues. The CDR3 region has the DNA TGTGCCAGCAGCTTAGTACAGGGCAGCTATGGCTACACCTTC. Translated, it gives CASSLVQGSYGYTF.

The chain combines TRBV2 with TRBJ1-5; 8 bases align to TRBD1. V lost 6 bases, J lost 4 bases, and 5 bases stayed unmatched. CDR1 and CDR2 from the germline V gene are SNHLY and FYNNEI. This CDR3 is built from 14 residues. The CDR3 DNA is TGTGCCAGCAGACCCCAGGGGGCAAATCAGCCCCAGCATTTT. Encoded protein: CASRPQGANQPQHF.

CDR3 sequence reads: CASTPTTDSNQPQHF. CDR3 nucleotide sequence: TGTGCCAGCACCCCGACAACGGATAGCAATCAGCCCCAGCATTTT. The gene calls are TRBV6-6 and TRBJ1-5, with D hard to call. Per germline, CDR1 MNHNY and CDR2 SVGAGI (reference sequence). V gave up 7 bases and J gave up 0 bases, with 13 bases separating them. The CDR3 has 15 residues.

The V call is TRBV27, the J call TRBJ2-7; 9 positions match TRBD1. CDR1 MNHEY and CDR2 SMNVEV come from the germline V gene (reference sequence). The CDR3 length is 15 residues. V trimming: 5 bases; J trimming: 4 bases; junction bases outside the gene matches: 9. CDR3 region: CASSPYLGQGYEQYF. DNA of the CDR3: TGTGCCAGCAGTCCCTACCTAGGACAGGGGTACGAGCAGTACTTC.

This chain joins TRBV19 and TRBJ2-1; 9 bases align to TRBD1. In germline, CDR1 is LNHDA, CDR2 SQIVND (reference sequence). V shed 1 base and J 6 bases; nucleotides not matched to a gene: 7. There are 16 residues in the CDR3. The CDR3 DNA sequence: TGTGCCAGTAGTATAGCCGGGACAGGGCTAGGCAATGAGCAGTTCTTC. Its protein is CASSIAGTGLGNEQFF.

The sample holds a few counts of this clone. This chain connects TRBV10-1 to TRBJ1-2, with 7 bases aligning to TRBD1. Unmatched junction bases numbered 16, after V lost 0 bases and J lost 0 bases. Germline V gives CDR1 WNHNN, CDR2 SYGVQD (reference sequence). The CDR3 is made up of 20 amino acids. This CDR3 reads CASSESIIEGATSANYGYTF. CDR3 nucleotide sequence: TGCGCCAGCAGTGAGTCGATAATTGAGGGGGCAACTTCAGCTAACTATGGCTACACCTTC.

The chain has TRBV28 and TRBJ1-5; TRBD1 is a possible D gene (5 bases). The CDR3 has 14 amino acids. Per the germline V gene, CDR1 is MDHEN and CDR2 is SYDVKM. The V end lost 2 bases, the J end lost 0 bases, and 5 bases lay between the germline ends. CDR3 amino acids: CASSLGHSNQPQHF. In DNA, the CDR3 is TGTGCCAGCAGTTTAGGACATAGCAATCAGCCCCAGCATTTT.

This chain connects TRBV11-2 to TRBJ1-2, with TRBD1 as a possible D gene (5 bases). The V gene's germline CDR1 is SGHAT and CDR2 FQNNGV. The V and J ends lost 5 bases and 8 bases respectively, with 15 bases between them. The CDR3 spans 13 residues. The CDR3 spells CASSPLGLGGYTF. The CDR3 DNA sequence: TGTGCCAGCAGCCCACTGGGGCTGGGCGGCTACACCTTC.

This clone was seen a handful of times. This chain uses TRBV7-8 with TRBJ2-7, with 7 bases matching TRBD1. In germline, CDR1 is SGHVS, CDR2 FQNEAQ. This CDR3 contains 15 residues. V shed 4 bases, J shed 7 bases, and the junction held 13 bases outside the gene matches. In DNA form, the CDR3 reads TGTGCCAGCAGCTCCACCGGACAGGTATCGGGGGAGCAGTACTTC. This translates into CASSSTGQVSGEQYF.

The chain employs TRBV7-7 and TRBJ2-2, with 9 bases matching TRBD1. Trimming cost V 6 bases and J 7 bases; bases outside gene matches: 6. Germline V gene data show CDR1 as SSHAT and CDR2 as FNYEAQ (reference sequence). The CDR3 is made up of 14 amino acids. CDR3 sequence: CASRPGQGFGELFF. The DNA for the CDR3 is TGTGCCAGCAGACCGGGACAGGGTTTCGGGGAGCTGTTTTTT.

The CDR3 DNA reads as TGTGCCAGCAGCGGCCAGGGGCGGTCATCACCCCTCCACTTT. Protein product: CASSGQGRSSPLHF. The rearrangement joins TRBV28 to TRBJ1-6; D possibly corresponds to TRBD1 (6 bases). Germline V gene lookup returns CDR1 MDHEN and CDR2 SYDVKM. This CDR3 contains 14 residues. V gave up 6 bases and J gave up 10 bases, with 16 bases separating them.

This rearrangement joins TRBV12-5 to TRBJ2-5; D might be TRBD1 (5 bases). Germline V gene lookup returns CDR1 LGHNT and CDR2 FRNRAP. The CDR3 runs to 15 residues. V was trimmed by 2 bases and J by 4 bases, leaving 14 bases between them. The CDR3: CASGLSVGQGETQYF. CDR3 in DNA: TGTGCTAGTGGTTTGTCTGTGGGCCAGGGAGAGACCCAGTACTTC.

The V gene is TRBV27, the J gene TRBJ1-4; 8 bases are shared with TRBD1. Germline values: CDR1 MNHEY, CDR2 SMNVEV (reference sequence). The CDR3 is made up of 17 amino acids. The junction had 16 bases not matched to a gene; V was cut back by 6 bases and J by 7 bases. The DNA for the CDR3 is TGTGCCAGCAGCCCTTTGCCAGGGGGCTTTATTGGTGAAAAACTGTTTTTT. This encodes CASSPLPGGFIGEKLFF.

The V call is TRBV2, the J call TRBJ2-7; tentative D call: TRBD1 (6 bases). The CDR3 is 13 amino acids. In germline, CDR1 is SNHLY, CDR2 FYNNEI. Trimming left V 9 bases short and J 2 bases short, with 14 bases between. In DNA, the CDR3 is TGTGCCAGTACATTGGACAGCACCTACGAGCAGTACTTC. Translating gives CASTLDSTYEQYF. Variable domain in full (rest from reference TRBV2 and TRBJ2-7): EPEVTQTPSHQVTQMGQEVILRCVPISNHLYFYWYRQILGQKVEFLVSFYNNEISEKSEIFDDQFSVERPDGSNFTLKIRSTKLEDSAMYFCASTLDSTYEQYFGPGTRLTVT.

This clone was recorded a few times. This rearrangement joins TRBV7-9 to TRBJ1-3; TRBD1 is a possible D gene (6 bases). This CDR3 has 16 amino acids. Germline lookup yields CDR1 SEHNR and CDR2 FQNEAQ (reference sequence). Trimming cost V 5 bases and J 0 bases, with 14 bases left between them. CDR3 sequence reads: CASSVVQGNSGNTIYF. DNA for the CDR3: TGTGCCAGCAGCGTAGTACAGGGTAACTCTGGAAACACCATATATTTT.

As DNA, the CDR3 is TGCGCCAGCAGCCGGACTAGCGGGGGGGCAGATACGCAGTATTTT. This codes for CASSRTSGGADTQYF. The gene calls are TRBV4-3 and TRBJ2-3; 15 positions match TRBD2. Germline V gene data show CDR1 as LGHNA and CDR2 as YSLEER. CDR3 length equals 15 residues. With 4 bases clipped from V and 4 bases from J, the junction kept 0 bases outside the gene matches.

The chain couples TRBV23-1 to TRBJ2-5; D remains unclear. TRBV23-1 counts as an open reading frame of uncertain function. There are 13 residues in the CDR3. The ends were cut back, 0 bases at V and 13 bases at J, with 15 bases in the middle. The CDR3 region has the DNA TGCGCCAGCAGTCAATCTCAGTTGGCCAACACGTACTTC. Its protein is CASSQSQLANTYF.

This rearrangement joins TRBV7-9 to TRBJ1-4, with 7 bases identical to TRBD1. Germline assignment: CDR1 SEHNR and CDR2 FQNEAQ (reference sequence). Trimming cost V 5 bases and J 4 bases; bases outside gene matches: 7. CDR3 length: 15 amino acids. Here the CDR3 DNA reads TGTGCCAGCAGCCCCGGAGGGGGCCTTAATGAAAAACTGTTTTTT. It yields the protein CASSPGGGLNEKLFF.

A single count supports this clone. The chain has TRBV4-1 and TRBJ2-7; 7 bases agree with TRBD1. The CDR3 contains 16 residues. Germline trimming cut 2 bases from V and 7 bases from J; bases unmatched to any gene: 14. CDR1 is MGHRA, CDR2 YSYEKL, per germline. CDR3 amino acids: CASSQTTGRGLREQYF. The CDR3 bases are TGCGCCAGCAGCCAAACGACAGGGAGAGGTTTGCGGGAGCAGTACTTC.

V and J are TRBV2 and TRBJ1-4; no definite D call. Germline V gene lookup returns CDR1 SNHLY and CDR2 FYNNEI. V was shortened by 2 bases and J by 4 bases, with 11 bases between the two germline ends. This CDR3 is 15 amino acids long. The CDR3 loop reads CASSEFGQVNEKLFF. CDR3 DNA: TGTGCCAGCAGTGAATTCGGCCAGGTTAATGAAAAACTGTTTTTT.

The V and J genes are TRBV11-3 and TRBJ1-1; perhaps TRBD1 as D (5 bases). Germline values: CDR1 SGHNT, CDR2 YENEEA. The CDR3 sequence is 14 residues long. V was clipped by 5 bases and J by 5 bases, with 15 bases between them. DNA of the CDR3: TGTGCCAGCAGCCCCGGGGGACCGAGTACTGAAGCTTTCTTT. Amino acids: CASSPGGPSTEAFF.

The chain couples TRBV6-2 or TRBV6-3 to TRBJ2-2; D perhaps matches TRBD2 (6 bases). Germline-derived CDR1 and CDR2 are MNHEY and SVGEGT. V shed 3 bases and J shed 5 bases, with 10 bases lying between them. This CDR3 contains 14 residues. The CDR3 region is CASSYRRETGELFF. Written as DNA, the CDR3 is TGTGCCAGCAGTTATCGTCGGGAGACCGGGGAGCTGTTTTTT.

The chain carries TRBV9 and TRBJ1-2, with D perhaps matching TRBD1 (5 bases). Trimming stripped 3 bases from V and 2 bases from J, with 14 bases between. Per germline, CDR1 SGDLS and CDR2 YYNGEE. The CDR3 runs 15 residues. CDR3 region: CASSETDTLNYGYTF. The CDR3 region has the DNA TGTGCCAGCAGCGAGACGGACACACTGAACTATGGCTACACCTTC.

V gene TRBV27 combines with J gene TRBJ2-3; D may be TRBD2 (5 bases). Germline V lookup: CDR1 MNHEY, CDR2 SMNVEV (reference sequence). Trimming left V 1 base short and J 0 bases short, with 11 bases between. The CDR3 totals 16 residues. The CDR3 coding sequence is TGTGCCAGCAGTTTATGGGCGGGCTCTAGCACAGATACGCAGTATTTT. Residues: CASSLWAGSSTDTQYF.

The genes are TRBV6-5 and TRBJ2-5, with D perhaps matching TRBD2 (5 bases). The CDR3 covers 15 residues. Between the trimmed V and J ends, which lost 5 bases and 4 bases, there was a span of 17 bases. CDR1 is MNHEY and CDR2 is SVGAGI in the germline V gene. The CDR3 DNA follows: TGTGCCAGCAGTATGACCGGGGTAGCTCGAGAGACCCAGTACTTC. Translation: CASSMTGVARETQYF.